This is a list of T cell receptor beta chains from one sample in a study of blood T cell repertoires in COVID-19. Measured with immunoSEQ multiplex PCR; TCRdb has only the in-frame clones, and not every one. The table lists 260,000 or so clones, approximately 86% of them singletons. The sample comprised peripheral blood. These receptors came from a human donor in a cohort sampled during active COVID-19. CDR3s include the opening cysteine and the closing phenylalanine or tryptophan. The D gene is left open where the match is weak. A row's size may be missing; if present it is once, few, many or a size class.

D gene | clone size | J gene | V gene | CDR3 protein | CDR3 DNA
TRBD1 | NA | TRBJ1-5 | TRBV24-1 | CATGQGYSNQPQHF | TGTGCGACGGGACAGGGGTATAGCAATCAGCCCCAGCATTTT
NA | NA | TRBJ2-7 | TRBV5-1 | CASSVSGGEQYF | TGCGCCAGCAGCGTAAGCGGCGGCGAGCAGTACTTC
TRBD1 | once | TRBJ1-5 | TRBV2 | CASTTGGNQPQHF | TGTGCCAGTACCACAGGGGGCAATCAGCCCCAGCATTTT
NA | NA | TRBJ1-5 | TRBV19 | CASRREGNGGYQPQHF | TGTGCCAGTAGGAGGGAAGGTAACGGGGGTTATCAGCCCCAGCATTTT
NA | NA | TRBJ1-3 | TRBV27 | CASSSPGSGNTIYF | TGTGCCAGCAGTTCGCCGGGCTCTGGAAACACCATATATTTT
TRBD2 | NA | TRBJ2-1 | TRBV4-3 | CASSQDWGTSGSSYNEQFF | TGCGCCAGCAGCCAAGATTGGGGGACTAGCGGGAGCTCCTACAATGAGCAGTTCTTC
NA | NA | TRBJ1-1 | TRBV6-6 | CASSYGGVFTEAFF | TGTGCCAGCAGTTACGGAGGGGTGTTCACTGAAGCTTTCTTT
NA | NA | TRBJ1-1 | TRBV7-2 | CASSKRGAYTEAFF | TGTGCCAGCAGCAAACGTGGGGCGTACACTGAAGCTTTCTTT
NA | NA | TRBJ2-3 | TRBV5-5 | CASSLGAGGTDTQYF | TGTGCCAGCAGCTTGGGGGCAGGGGGCACAGATACGCAGTATTTT
TRBD1 | NA | TRBJ2-5 | TRBV10-3 | CAISYRDRDQETQYF | TGTGCCATCAGTTACCGGGACAGGGATCAAGAGACCCAGTACTTC
TRBD2 | NA | TRBJ2-2 | TRBV6-6 | CASKTFRGGRSGELFF | TGTGCCAGCAAGACTTTTCGGGGGGGCCGCTCCGGGGAGCTGTTTTTT
NA | NA | TRBJ2-1 | TRBV14 | CASSPGLASINEQFF | TGTGCCAGCAGCCCCGGCCTAGCGAGTATCAATGAGCAGTTCTTC